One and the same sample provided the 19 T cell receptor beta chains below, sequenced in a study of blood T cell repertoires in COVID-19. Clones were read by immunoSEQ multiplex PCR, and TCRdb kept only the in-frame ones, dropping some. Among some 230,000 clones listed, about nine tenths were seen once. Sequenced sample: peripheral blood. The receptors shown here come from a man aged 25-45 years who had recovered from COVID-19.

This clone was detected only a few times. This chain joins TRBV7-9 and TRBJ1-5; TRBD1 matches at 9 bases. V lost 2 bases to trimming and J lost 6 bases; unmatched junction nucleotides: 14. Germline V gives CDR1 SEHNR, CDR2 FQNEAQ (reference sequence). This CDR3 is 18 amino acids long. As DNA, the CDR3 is TGTGCCAGCAGCTTAAGCCCGGGTGGGACAGGGAGTGGTCAGCCCCAGCATTTT. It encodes CASSLSPGGTGSGQPQHF.

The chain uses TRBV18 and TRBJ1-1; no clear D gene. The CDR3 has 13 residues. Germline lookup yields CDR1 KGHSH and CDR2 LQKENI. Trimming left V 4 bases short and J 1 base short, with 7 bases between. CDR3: CASSRAANTEAFF. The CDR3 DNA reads TGTGCCAGCTCACGGGCAGCGAACACTGAAGCTTTCTTT. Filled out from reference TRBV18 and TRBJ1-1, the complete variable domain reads NAGVMQNPRHLVRRRGQEARLRCSPMKGHSHVYWYRQLPEEGLKFMVYLQKENIIDESGMPKERFSAEFPKEGPSILRIQQVVRGDSAAYFCASSRAANTEAFFGQGTRLTVV.

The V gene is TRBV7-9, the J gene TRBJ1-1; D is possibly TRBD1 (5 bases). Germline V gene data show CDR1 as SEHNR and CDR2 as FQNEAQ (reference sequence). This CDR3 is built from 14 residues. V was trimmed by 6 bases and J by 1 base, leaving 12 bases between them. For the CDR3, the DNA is TGTGCCAGCAGTCATAGTACAGGGAACACTGAAGCTTTCTTT. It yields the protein CASSHSTGNTEAFF. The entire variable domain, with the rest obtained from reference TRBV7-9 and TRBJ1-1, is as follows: DTGVSQNPRHKITKRGQNVTFRCDPISEHNRLYWYRQTLGQGPEFLTYFQNEAQLEKSRLLSDRFSAERPKGSFSTLEIQRTEQGDSAMYLCASSHSTGNTEAFFGQGTRLTVV.

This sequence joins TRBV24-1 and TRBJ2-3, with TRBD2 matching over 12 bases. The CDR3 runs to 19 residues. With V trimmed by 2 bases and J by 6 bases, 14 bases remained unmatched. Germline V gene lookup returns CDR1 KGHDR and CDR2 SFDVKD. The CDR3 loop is CATSDSRLAGVGGGDTQYF. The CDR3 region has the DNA TGTGCCACCAGTGATTCACGACTAGCGGGGGTTGGGGGTGGTGATACGCAGTATTTT.

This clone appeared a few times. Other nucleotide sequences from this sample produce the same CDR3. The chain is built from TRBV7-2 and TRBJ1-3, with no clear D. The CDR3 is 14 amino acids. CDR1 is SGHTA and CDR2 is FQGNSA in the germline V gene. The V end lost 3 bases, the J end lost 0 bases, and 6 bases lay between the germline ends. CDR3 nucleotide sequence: TGTGCCAGCAGCTTCAGTCTCTCTGGAAACACCATATATTTT. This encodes CASSFSLSGNTIYF.

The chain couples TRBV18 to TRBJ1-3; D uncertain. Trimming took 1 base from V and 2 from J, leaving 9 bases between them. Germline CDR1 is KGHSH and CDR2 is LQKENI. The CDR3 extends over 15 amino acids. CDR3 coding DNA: TGTGCCAGCTCACCACGTCGGACTGCTGGAAACACCATATATTTT. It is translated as CASSPRRTAGNTIYF.

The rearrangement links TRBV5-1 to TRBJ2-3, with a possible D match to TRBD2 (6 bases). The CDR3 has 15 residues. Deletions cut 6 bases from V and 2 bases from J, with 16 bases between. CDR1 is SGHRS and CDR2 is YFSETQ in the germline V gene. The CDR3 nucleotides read TGCGCCAGCAACACAGTTAGCGGTTACACAGATACGCAGTATTTT. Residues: CASNTVSGYTDTQYF.

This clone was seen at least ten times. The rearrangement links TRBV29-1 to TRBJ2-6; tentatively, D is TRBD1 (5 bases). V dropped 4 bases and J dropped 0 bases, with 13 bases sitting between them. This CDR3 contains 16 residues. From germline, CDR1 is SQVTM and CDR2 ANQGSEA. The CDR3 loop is CSVGRGPSSGANVLTF. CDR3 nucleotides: TGCAGCGTTGGAAGGGGCCCCAGCTCTGGGGCCAACGTCCTGACTTTC.

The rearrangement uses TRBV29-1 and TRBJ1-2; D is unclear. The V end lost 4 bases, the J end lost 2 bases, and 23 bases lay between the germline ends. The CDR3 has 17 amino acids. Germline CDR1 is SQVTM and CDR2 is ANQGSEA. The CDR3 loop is CSVVSGYGESSNYGYTF. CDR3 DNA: TGCAGCGTTGTATCAGGCTACGGTGAAAGTTCGAACTATGGCTACACCTTC.

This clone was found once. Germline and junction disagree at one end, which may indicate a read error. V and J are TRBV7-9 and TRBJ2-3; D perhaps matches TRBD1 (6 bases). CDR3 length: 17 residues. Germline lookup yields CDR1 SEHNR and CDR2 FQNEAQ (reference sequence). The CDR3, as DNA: TGTGCCAGCAGTTTAGGTAGTACAGGGTGGAGGACAGATACGCAGTATTTT. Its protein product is CASSLGSTGWRTDTQYF.

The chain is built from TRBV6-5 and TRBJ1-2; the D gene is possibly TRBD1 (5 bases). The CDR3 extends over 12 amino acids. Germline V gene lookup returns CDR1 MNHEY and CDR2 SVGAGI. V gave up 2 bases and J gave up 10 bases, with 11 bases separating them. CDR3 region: CASSYTSRDYTF. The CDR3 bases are TGTGCCAGCAGTTACACATCCAGGGACTACACCTTC.

The CDR3 loop reads CASSESYTAGFNQPQHF. The DNA of the CDR3 is TGTGCCAGCAGTGAATCCTACACGGCAGGTTTCAATCAGCCCCAGCATTTT. This chain connects TRBV2 to TRBJ1-5, with D unclear. The CDR3 contains 17 residues. The ends were cut back, 2 bases at V and 3 bases at J, with 17 bases in the middle. CDR1 and CDR2 from the germline V gene are SNHLY and FYNNEI.

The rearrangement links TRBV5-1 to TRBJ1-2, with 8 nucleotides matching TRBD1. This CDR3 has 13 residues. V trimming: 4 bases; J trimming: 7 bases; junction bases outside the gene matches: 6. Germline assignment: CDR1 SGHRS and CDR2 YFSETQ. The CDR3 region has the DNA TGCGCCAGCAGCCTACAGGGGGAAGGTGGCTACACCTTC. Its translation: CASSLQGEGGYTF.

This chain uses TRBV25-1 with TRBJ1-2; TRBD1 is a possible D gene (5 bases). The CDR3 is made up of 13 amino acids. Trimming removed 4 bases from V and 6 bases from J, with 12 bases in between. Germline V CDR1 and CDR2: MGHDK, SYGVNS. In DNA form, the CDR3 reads TGTGCCAGCAGTGTCCAGGGTATCGATGGCTACACCTTC. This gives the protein CASSVQGIDGYTF.

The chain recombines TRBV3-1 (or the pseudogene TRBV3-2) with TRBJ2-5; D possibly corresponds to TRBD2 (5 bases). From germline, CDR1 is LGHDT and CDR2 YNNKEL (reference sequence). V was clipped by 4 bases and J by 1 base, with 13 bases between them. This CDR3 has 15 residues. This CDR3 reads CASSREFGVQETQYF. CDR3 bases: TGTGCCAGCAGCCGAGAATTCGGGGTCCAAGAGACCCAGTACTTC.

CDR3 sequence (DNA): TGTGCCCTAGGGGGGGCCTCCCTGAACACTGAAGCTTTCTTT. Amino acids: CALGGASLNTEAFF. J is TRBJ1-1 and V is TRBV7-8; the D gene is possibly TRBD1 (6 bases). The V end lost 11 bases, the J end lost 0 bases, and 16 bases lay between the germline ends. From germline, CDR1 is SGHVS and CDR2 FQNEAQ. The CDR3 totals 14 residues.

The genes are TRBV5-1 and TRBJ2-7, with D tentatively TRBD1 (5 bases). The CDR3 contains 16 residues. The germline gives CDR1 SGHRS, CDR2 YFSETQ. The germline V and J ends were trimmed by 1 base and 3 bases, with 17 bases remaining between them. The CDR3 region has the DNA TGCGCCAGCAGCTTGTCCCGCTCCAGGGCAGTCTACGAGCAGTACTTC. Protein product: CASSLSRSRAVYEQYF.

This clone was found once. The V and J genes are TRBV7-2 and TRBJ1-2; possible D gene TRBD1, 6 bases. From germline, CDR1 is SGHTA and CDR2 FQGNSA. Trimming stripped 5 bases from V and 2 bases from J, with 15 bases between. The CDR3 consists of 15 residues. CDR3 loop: CASSPGAQGNYGYTF. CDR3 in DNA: TGTGCCAGCAGCCCAGGGGCGCAGGGCAACTATGGCTACACCTTC.

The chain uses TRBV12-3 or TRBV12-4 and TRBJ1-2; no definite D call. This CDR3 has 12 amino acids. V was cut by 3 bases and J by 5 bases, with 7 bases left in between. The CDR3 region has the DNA TGTGCCAGCAGTTTTTTCAAATATGGCTACACCTTC. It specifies CASSFFKYGYTF.